Sequencing of this TCR beta chain was carried out in a study of Ad26.COV2.S vaccination and SARS-CoV-2 variants. The treatment: 15 to 20 received Ad26.COV2.S at low or high dose, single or two shots; roughly five received placebo; per-sample allocation not given. Specimen acquisition occurred on day 63 following the initial vaccine or placebo injection. Data came from immunoSEQ multiplex PCR; TCRdb stores just in-frame clones and leaves some out. This table holds some 340,000 clones, over 80% found once. This clone appeared once. The V end lost 3 bases, the J end lost 8 bases, and 22 bases lay between the germline ends. Germline V lookup: CDR1 MDHEN, CDR2 SYDVKM. This CDR3 comprises 17 residues.

The chain carries TRBV28 and TRBJ1-4; D is unresolved. The source of this sequence is a person between 18 and 65 years old who received the Ad26.COV2.S COVID-19 vaccine or a placebo. Material: peripheral blood, obtained in a trial of Ad26.COV2.S vaccine versus placebo. The CDR3 loop is CASSFSPRRDEVEKLFF. The CDR3 DNA follows: TGTGCCAGCAGTTTCTCACCGCGCCGCGACGAAGTCGAAAAACTGTTTTTT.